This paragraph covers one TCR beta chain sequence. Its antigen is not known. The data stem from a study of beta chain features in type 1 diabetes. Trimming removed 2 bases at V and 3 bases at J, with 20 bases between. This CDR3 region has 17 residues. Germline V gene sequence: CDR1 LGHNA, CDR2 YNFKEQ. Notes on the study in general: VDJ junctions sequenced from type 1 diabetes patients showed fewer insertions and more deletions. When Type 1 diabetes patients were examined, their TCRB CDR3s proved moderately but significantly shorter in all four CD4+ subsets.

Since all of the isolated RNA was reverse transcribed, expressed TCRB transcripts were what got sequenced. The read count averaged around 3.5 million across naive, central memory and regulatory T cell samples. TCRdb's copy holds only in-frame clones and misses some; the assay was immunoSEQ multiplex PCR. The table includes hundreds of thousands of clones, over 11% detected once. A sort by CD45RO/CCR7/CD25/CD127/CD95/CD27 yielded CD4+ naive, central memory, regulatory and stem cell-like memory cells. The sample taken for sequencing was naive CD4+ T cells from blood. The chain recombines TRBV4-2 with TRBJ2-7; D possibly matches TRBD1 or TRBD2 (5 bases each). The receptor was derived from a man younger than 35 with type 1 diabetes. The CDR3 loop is CASSQRIMGLAGYEQYF. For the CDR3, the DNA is TGTGCCAGCAGCCAAAGGATTATGGGGCTTGCGGGCTACGAGCAGTACTTC.